A single sample is the source of the 18 T cell receptor beta chains below, sequenced in a study of T cell repertoires in cytomegalovirus infection. TCRdb processed the reads anew with MiXCR; each CDR3 protein has one entry. The sample records about 490,000 distinct CDR3 sequences, about 11% being singletons. The specimen was PBMCs. The receptors come from a human donor in good health (CMV status not recorded). Some clones in this sample may be carry-over from other donors' samples.

This clonotype showed up many times. The gene calls are TRBV6-1 and TRBJ1-2; TRBD1 matches 9 bases. V gave up 4 bases and J gave up 9 bases; unmatched junction bases: 6. Germline CDR1 and CDR2: MNHNS and SASEGT. The CDR3 extends over 13 amino acids. The CDR3 bases are TGTGCCAGCAGTGGGGGACAGGGAGATAGCTACACCTTC. Protein product: CASSGGQGDSYTF.

V gene TRBV29-1 combines with J gene TRBJ1-2, with 8 bases that match TRBD1. Germline values: CDR1 SQVTM, CDR2 ANQGSEA. CDR3 size: 16 residues. V lost 4 bases and J lost 1; bases outside the gene matches: 11. The CDR3, as DNA: TGCAGCGTTGCCTCTGGACAGGGCGGGGGTAACTATGGCTACACCTTC. Translating it yields CSVASGQGGGNYGYTF.

In this sample, this clonotype turned up many times. V is TRBV6-5 and J is TRBJ1-6, with D possibly TRBD1 on 5 matching bases. V gave up 2 bases and J gave up 8 bases, with 13 bases separating them. CDR1 MNHEY and CDR2 SVGAGI come from the germline V gene. The CDR3 is made up of 15 amino acids. CDR3 sequence: CASSYSYGTDSPLHF. As DNA, the CDR3 is TGTGCCAGCAGTTACAGTTACGGGACGGATTCACCCCTCCACTTT.

This clonotype was counted at least ten times. In DNA, the CDR3 is TGTGCCAGCAGCCAGTTTAGCAATCAGCCCCAGCATTTT. Its translation: CASSQFSNQPQHF. The chain combines TRBV7-2 with TRBJ1-5; D unresolved. Germline values: CDR1 SGHTA, CDR2 FQGNSA. The CDR3 contains 13 residues. V gave up 5 bases and J gave up 0 bases, with 5 bases separating them. The variable domain in full, completed from reference TRBV7-2 and TRBJ1-5, reads GAGVSQSPSNKVTEKGKDVELRCDPISGHTALYWYRQSLGQGLEFLIYFQGNSAPDKSGLPSDRFSAERTGGSVSTLTIQRTQQEDSAVYLCASSQFSNQPQHFGDGTRLSIL.

This clonotype was counted at least ten times. This rearrangement joins TRBV7-2 to TRBJ1-2; D is ambiguous. The CDR3 totals 13 residues. The V gene's germline CDR1 is SGHTA and CDR2 FQGNSA. V was pared by 5 bases and J by 4 bases, with 11 bases between. CDR3 bases: TGTGCCAGCAGCCCAGGACTTCTCTATGGCTACACCTTC. Its translation: CASSPGLLYGYTF.

V and J are TRBV13 and TRBJ1-2; no reliable D call. Germline CDR1 PRHDT, CDR2 FYEKMQ (reference sequence). The V and J ends lost 2 bases and 7 bases respectively, with 14 bases between them. CDR3 length equals 14 residues. The CDR3 DNA follows: TGTGCCAGCAGCTTAAATTCTGGGTCGGGTGGCTACACCTTC. Translation: CASSLNSGSGGYTF.

Only a few counts were recorded for this clonotype. The gene calls are TRBV5-1 and TRBJ2-4; 11 bases line up with TRBD2. The CDR3 has 16 amino acids. The junction had 11 bases not matched to a gene; V was cut back by 4 bases and J by 8 bases. CDR1 and CDR2 (germline): SGHRS, YFSETQ. The CDR3 loop reads CASSTRLAGSGDIQYF. DNA for the CDR3: TGCGCCAGCAGCACCCGACTAGCGGGGTCCGGGGACATTCAGTACTTC.

This clonotype appeared many times. The chain couples TRBV7-8 to TRBJ2-1; the D gene could be TRBD1 or TRBD2 (7 bases each). The CDR3 consists of 16 residues. V was cut by 5 bases and J by 3 bases, with 17 bases left in between. Germline loops: CDR1 SGHVS, CDR2 FQNEAQ. The CDR3 DNA follows: TGTGCCAGCAGCCAAAAGCGGGACAGCCTCTACAATGAGCAGTTCTTC. It translates to CASSQKRDSLYNEQFF.

This clonotype was picked up many times. The V call is TRBV6-1, the J call TRBJ1-2, with 9 bases lining up with TRBD1. The germline CDR1 and CDR2 sequences are MNHNS and SASEGT. Trimming took 6 bases from V and 6 from J; bases not matched to a gene: 8. The CDR3 loop spans 14 amino acids. The DNA for the CDR3 is TGTGCCAGCAGCCCTGGGGACAGGGTCGATGGCTACACCTTC. This codes for CASSPGDRVDGYTF.

This chain joins TRBV20-1 and TRBJ2-3, with D unresolved. Trimming cost V 0 bases and J 5 bases, with 9 bases left between them. The CDR3 is 13 residues long. CDR1 is DFQATT and CDR2 is SNEGSKA in the germline V gene (reference sequence). DNA of the CDR3: TGCAGTGCTAGAGATCCACGTGTAGATACGCAGTATTTT. Protein sequence: CSARDPRVDTQYF.

The rearrangement uses TRBV5-1 and TRBJ2-3, with D perhaps matching TRBD2 (5 bases). The germline gives CDR1 SGHRS, CDR2 YFSETQ. V lost 4 bases and J 5 bases, leaving 17 bases between the germline ends. The CDR3 is 15 residues long. The CDR3 protein is CASSPSGRREDTQYF. The CDR3 region has the DNA TGCGCCAGCAGCCCGTCGGGAAGGCGAGAAGATACGCAGTATTTT.

This clonotype was seen a few times. This chain links TRBV28 with TRBJ2-5, with a possible D match to TRBD2 (7 bases). Germline V CDR1 and CDR2: MDHEN, SYDVKM. This CDR3 is 15 amino acids long. Trimming left V 2 bases short and J 2 bases short, with 12 bases between. The CDR3 DNA sequence: TGTGCCAGCAGTTTAGCGGGGGCCACACAAGAGACCCAGTACTTC. Translated, it gives CASSLAGATQETQYF.

In this sample, this clonotype turned up a few times. The chain has TRBV5-1 and TRBJ2-3; 10 bases are shared with TRBD2. The germline V gene encodes CDR1 SGHRS and CDR2 YFSETQ. CDR3 length equals 19 residues. J gave up 0 bases and V 0 bases, and 10 bases lay outside the gene matches. The chain's CDR3 is CASSLAVSGRFSSTDTQYF. In DNA form, the CDR3 reads TGCGCCAGCAGCTTGGCGGTTAGCGGGAGGTTCTCTAGCACAGATACGCAGTATTTT.

This clonotype was counted a few times. The chain is built from TRBV29-1 and TRBJ1-6; 8 nucleotides match TRBD1. The germline V gene encodes CDR1 SQVTM and CDR2 ANQGSEA. This CDR3 comprises 14 residues. The J segment lost 8 bases and the V segment lost 6 bases, leaving 9 bases of the junction unmatched. This CDR3 reads CSVRFGTGYSPLHF. The CDR3 DNA follows: TGCAGCGTCCGTTTTGGGACAGGTTATTCACCCCTCCACTTT.

The chain is built from TRBV5-1 and TRBJ2-1; 7 bases are shared with TRBD2. Trimming cost V 0 bases and J 10 bases; bases outside gene matches: 13. CDR1 is SGHRS and CDR2 is YFSETQ in the germline V gene. CDR3 length: 16 residues. As DNA, the CDR3 is TGCGCCAGCAGCTTGGAGGGTAGCGGGCCCTTCGGAGAGCAGTTCTTC. It encodes CASSLEGSGPFGEQFF.

At least ten counts were recorded for this clonotype. The chain recombines TRBV6-5 with TRBJ1-1; D is possibly TRBD1 (5 bases). Per the germline V gene, CDR1 is MNHEY and CDR2 is SVGAGI. The length of the CDR3 is 12 residues. With 5 bases removed from V and 10 bases from J, the gap between germline ends came to 14 bases. CDR3 nucleotides: TGTGCCAGCAGTATGGGCAGGGTAGGAGCTTTCTTT. Translating gives CASSMGRVGAFF.

This clonotype was counted many times. The chain is built from TRBV20-1 and TRBJ1-6; perhaps TRBD1 as D (6 bases). CDR3 length: 14 amino acids. Germline loops: CDR1 DFQATT, CDR2 SNEGSKA (reference sequence). The V gene lost 6 bases and the J gene lost 6 bases, with 15 bases spanning the gap. CDR3 in amino acids: CSAGGGHPNSPLHF. The CDR3, as DNA: TGCAGTGCGGGTGGGGGACACCCTAATTCACCCCTCCACTTT.

This clonotype was recorded at least ten times. This rearrangement joins TRBV29-1 to TRBJ2-2; 7 bases are shared with TRBD1. The V gene end was trimmed by 5 bases and the J gene end by 1 base; junction bases not matched to a gene: 7. The length of the CDR3 is 15 residues. The germline gives CDR1 SQVTM, CDR2 ANQGSEA. The DNA for the CDR3 is TGCAGCGTTCCTACCGGGACAGTGAACACCGGGGAGCTGTTTTTT. This translates into CSVPTGTVNTGELFF.